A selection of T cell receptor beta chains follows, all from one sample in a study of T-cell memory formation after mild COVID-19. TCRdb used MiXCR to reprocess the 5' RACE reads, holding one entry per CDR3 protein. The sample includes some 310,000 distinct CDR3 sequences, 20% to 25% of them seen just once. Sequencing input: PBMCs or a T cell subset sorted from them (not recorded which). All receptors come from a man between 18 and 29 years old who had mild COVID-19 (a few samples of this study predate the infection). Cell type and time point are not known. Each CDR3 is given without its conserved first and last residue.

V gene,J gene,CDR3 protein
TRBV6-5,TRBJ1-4,ASSDHGATNEKLF
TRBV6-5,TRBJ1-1,ASSFGQGTTEAF
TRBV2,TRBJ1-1,ANGPRTEAF
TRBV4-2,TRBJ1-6,ASGSAGRWTSPLH
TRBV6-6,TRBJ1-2,ASSPTDTLNYGYT
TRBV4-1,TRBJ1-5,ASSQEPRGQNQPQH
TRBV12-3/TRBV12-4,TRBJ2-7,ASSGTGPHEQY
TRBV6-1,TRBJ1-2,ASSEDPFANYGYT
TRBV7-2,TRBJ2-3,ASSRLAGATDTQY
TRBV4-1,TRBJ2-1,ASSQDRVVGTGVRDEQF
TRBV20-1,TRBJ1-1,SARVPGMNTEAF
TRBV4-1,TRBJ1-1,ASSGPLRGTEAF
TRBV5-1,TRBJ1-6,ASSWGGPNSPLH
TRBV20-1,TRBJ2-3,SASGGAGRDTQY
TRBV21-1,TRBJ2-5,ASRKPGQREETQY
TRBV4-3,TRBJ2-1,ASSQGILSEQF
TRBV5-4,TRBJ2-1,ASRRDRANEQF
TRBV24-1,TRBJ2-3,ATSDAFRGTDTQY